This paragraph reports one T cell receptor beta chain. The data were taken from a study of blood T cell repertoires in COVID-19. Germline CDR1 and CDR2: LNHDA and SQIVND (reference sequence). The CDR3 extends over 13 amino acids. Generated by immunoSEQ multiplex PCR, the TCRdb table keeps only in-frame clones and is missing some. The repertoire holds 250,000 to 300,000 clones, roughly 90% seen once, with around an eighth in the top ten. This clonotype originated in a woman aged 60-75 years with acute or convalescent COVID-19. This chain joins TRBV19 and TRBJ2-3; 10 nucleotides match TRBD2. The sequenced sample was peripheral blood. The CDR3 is CASGGASLDTQYF. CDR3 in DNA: TGTGCGAGCGGGGGGGCCTCTTTAGATACGCAGTATTTT. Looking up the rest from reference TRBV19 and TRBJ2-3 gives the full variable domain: DGGITQSPKYLFRKEGQNVTLSCEQNLNHDAMYWYRQDPGQGLRLIYYSQIVNDFQKGDIAEGYSVSREKKESFPLTVTSAQKNPTAFYLCASGGASLDTQYFGPGTRLTVL.